The 24 T cell receptor beta chains presented below share a single source sample, sequenced in a study of T cell responses to AZD1222 COVID-19 vaccine. Repertoires were generated with immunoSEQ multiplex PCR, while TCRdb's copy carries only in-frame clones and drops some. The sample holds about 120,000 clones, 80% to 95% seen once. The starting material was peripheral blood, obtained on day 0 of AZD1222 vaccination. Every receptor here comes from an adult in good health.

V and J are TRBV7-2 and TRBJ2-7; D gene uncertain. This CDR3 region has 13 residues. Germline V CDR1 and CDR2: SGHTA, FQGNSA. Trimming cost V 1 base and J 1 base, with 5 bases left between them. The CDR3 DNA is TGTGCCAGCAGCTTAGAAAGGTCCTACGAGCAGTACTTC. This codes for CASSLERSYEQYF.

The chain has TRBV29-1 and TRBJ2-7; 9 bases fit TRBD2. The CDR3 spans 15 residues. Germline-derived CDR1 and CDR2 are SQVTM and ANQGSEA. V was pared by 4 bases and J by 4 bases, with 11 bases of the junction left unmatched. CDR3: CSVAFKSGGKYEQYF. CDR3 DNA: TGCAGCGTTGCCTTTAAGAGCGGGGGGAAATACGAGCAGTACTTC.

The chain recombines TRBV6-5 with TRBJ2-7; D not certain. The germline V gene encodes CDR1 MNHEY and CDR2 SVGAGI. The ends were cut back, 4 bases at V and 3 bases at J, with 13 bases in the middle. The CDR3 is made up of 14 amino acids. DNA of the CDR3: TGTGCCAGCAGTTCCCTACGTCGTAACTACGAGCAGTACTTC. As protein: CASSSLRRNYEQYF.

CDR3 region: CASSQDLGGLAGNTPPYEQYF. CDR3 coding DNA: TGCGCCAGCAGCCAAGATTTAGGGGGACTAGCGGGAAACACCCCTCCCTACGAGCAGTACTTC. The rearrangement links TRBV4-1 to TRBJ2-7, with 13 bases that match TRBD2. Germline CDR1 and CDR2: MGHRA and YSYEKL. Trimming removed 0 bases from V and 2 bases from J; junction bases left unmatched: 16. The CDR3 covers 21 residues.

CDR3 protein: CASSSLSGNSYEQYF. The CDR3 DNA reads as TGTGCCAGCAGTTCCCTGTCGGGTAACTCCTACGAGCAGTACTTC. The chain combines TRBV6-2 or TRBV6-3 with TRBJ2-7, with D uncertain. The length of the CDR3 is 15 residues. The V gene's germline CDR1 is MNHEY and CDR2 SVGEGT. The germline V and J ends were trimmed by 4 bases and 0 bases, with 13 bases remaining between them.

This clone was recorded once. This chain uses TRBV2 with TRBJ1-1; D is unresolved. Germline V lookup: CDR1 SNHLY, CDR2 FYNNEI. The CDR3 runs to 11 residues. The V gene lost 8 bases and the J gene lost 1 base, with 5 bases spanning the gap. The CDR3, as DNA: TGTGCCAGCTCGAGGAACACTGAAGCTTTCTTT. It yields the protein CASSRNTEAFF.

The chain links TRBV7-9 to TRBJ1-5, with D maybe TRBD1 (5 bases). The CDR3 is 15 amino acids. V gave up 5 bases and J gave up 5 bases, with 16 bases separating them. The germline V gene has CDR1 SEHNR and CDR2 FQNEAQ (reference sequence). The CDR3, as DNA: TGTGCCAGCAGCAGCGACAGTCGCAAGGATCAGCCCCAGCATTTT. Its translation: CASSSDSRKDQPQHF.

The J gene is TRBJ2-3, the V gene TRBV30; D gene uncertain. In germline, CDR1 is GTSNPN, CDR2 SVGIG (reference sequence). The CDR3 is 14 residues long. Trimming left V 0 bases short and J 2 bases short, with 9 bases between. CDR3 nucleotide sequence: TGTGCCTGGAGTGTACGGTACTACACAGATACGCAGTATTTT. As protein: CAWSVRYYTDTQYF.

This chain uses TRBV3-1 (or the pseudogene TRBV3-2) with TRBJ2-1; no clear D gene. V dropped 4 bases and J dropped 5 bases, with 9 bases sitting between them. Looked up from germline, CDR1 is LGHDT and CDR2 is YNNKEL (reference sequence). This CDR3 is 13 amino acids long. The CDR3 loop is CASSRIGDNEQFF. In DNA form, the CDR3 reads TGTGCCAGCAGCCGGATTGGCGACAATGAGCAGTTCTTC.

The J gene is TRBJ2-2, the V gene TRBV14; tentatively, D is TRBD2 (8 bases). This CDR3 region has 21 residues. The V gene's germline CDR1 is SGHDN and CDR2 FVKESK. V lost 4 bases to trimming and J lost 1 base, with 28 bases between them. The CDR3 protein is CASSLDRAGGSFLKNTGELFF. The CDR3 DNA reads TGTGCCAGCAGCCTCGACAGGGCGGGGGGCTCATTCCTGAAGAACACCGGGGAGCTGTTTTTT. The full variable domain, its missing parts supplied by reference TRBV14 and TRBJ2-2, is EAGVTQFPSHSVIEKGQTVTLRCDPISGHDNLYWYRRVMGKEIKFLLHFVKESKQDESGMPNNRFLAERTGGTYSTLKVQPAELEDSGVYFCASSLDRAGGSFLKNTGELFFGEGSRLTVL.

The chain couples TRBV29-1 to TRBJ1-2; D unresolved. This CDR3 spans 13 amino acids. V dropped 6 bases and J dropped 8 bases, with 19 bases sitting between them. Germline V gives CDR1 SQVTM, CDR2 ANQGSEA. The CDR3 DNA is TGCAGCGTAGGCGGAGGACGCATTGCAGGCTACACCTTC. This translates into CSVGGGRIAGYTF.

The chain combines TRBV5-5 with TRBJ1-5; D may be TRBD1 (5 bases). V lost 4 bases and J lost 4, with 12 bases in between. Germline lookup yields CDR1 SGHKS and CDR2 YYEKEE (reference sequence). The CDR3 length is 14 residues. CDR3 protein: CASSPGPDNQPQHF. The CDR3 DNA follows: TGTGCCAGCAGCCCGGGACCCGATAATCAGCCCCAGCATTTT.

The chain carries TRBV28 and TRBJ1-2; the D is unclear. CDR1 and CDR2 from the germline V gene are MDHEN and SYDVKM. This CDR3 region has 15 residues. V dropped 7 bases and J dropped 3 bases, with 18 bases sitting between them. The CDR3 region is CASNANQAADYGYTF. Written as DNA, the CDR3 is TGTGCCAGCAATGCGAATCAGGCGGCAGACTATGGCTACACCTTC.

The V call is TRBV4-1, the J call TRBJ2-7; TRBD2 might be the D (6 bases). The CDR3 contains 15 residues. V dropped 3 bases and J dropped 0 bases, with 12 bases sitting between them. Looked up from germline, CDR1 is MGHRA and CDR2 is YSYEKL. In DNA, the CDR3 is TGCGCCAGCAGCCACCGGGACTCGAGCTCCTACGAGCAGTACTTC. Translating it yields CASSHRDSSSYEQYF.

This clone was counted once. V and J are TRBV12-3 or TRBV12-4 and TRBJ2-7; unclear D gene. Trimming stripped 0 bases from V and 3 bases from J, with 6 bases between. CDR3 length: 13 residues. CDR3 amino acids: CASSLAPGYEQYF. As DNA, the CDR3 is TGTGCCAGCAGTTTAGCGCCCGGCTACGAGCAGTACTTC.

This sequence joins TRBV11-2 and TRBJ2-3; TRBD2 aligns across 8 bases. Germline CDR1 reads SGHAT; CDR2 reads FQNNGV. Unmatched junction bases numbered 5, after V lost 0 bases and J lost 0 bases. The CDR3 is 17 residues long. CDR3 in amino acids: CASSLEFSGVSTDTQYF. CDR3 coding DNA: TGTGCCAGCAGCTTAGAATTTAGCGGGGTTAGCACAGATACGCAGTATTTT.

This chain links TRBV7-6 with TRBJ2-2, with 10 bases that match TRBD2. This CDR3 comprises 17 residues. The V and J ends lost 3 bases and 0 bases, in that order; junction bases with no gene match: 4. Germline CDR1 reads SGHVS; CDR2 reads FNYEAQ. The CDR3 loop reads CASSFKRGGPNTGELFF. The DNA for the CDR3 is TGTGCCAGCAGCTTTAAGCGGGGGGGCCCGAACACCGGGGAGCTGTTTTTT. Looking up the rest from reference TRBV7-6 and TRBJ2-2 gives the full variable domain: GAGVSQSPRYKVTKRGQDVALRCDPISGHVSLYWYRQALGQGPEFLTYFNYEAQQDKSGLPNDRFSAERPEGSISTLTIQRTEQRDSAMYRCASSFKRGGPNTGELFFGEGSRLTVL.

The chain links TRBV7-2 to TRBJ1-2; the D gene is possibly TRBD1 (5 bases). Germline-derived CDR1 and CDR2 are SGHTA and FQGNSA. The CDR3 runs 15 residues. Between the trimmed V and J ends, which lost 5 bases and 3 bases, there was a span of 16 bases. CDR3 residues: CASSPSTGGDYGYTF. CDR3 nucleotides: TGTGCCAGCAGCCCCAGTACTGGGGGTGACTATGGCTACACCTTC. Combining the CDR3 with reference TRBV7-2 and TRBJ1-2 gives the whole variable domain GAGVSQSPSNKVTEKGKDVELRCDPISGHTALYWYRQSLGQGLEFLIYFQGNSAPDKSGLPSDRFSAERTGGSVSTLTIQRTQQEDSAVYLCASSPSTGGDYGYTFGSGTRLTVV.

J is TRBJ1-3 and V is TRBV15; D not certain. This CDR3 is 15 amino acids long. The V and J ends lost 0 bases and 4 bases respectively, with 10 bases between them. CDR1 LNHNV and CDR2 YYDKDF come from the germline V gene (reference sequence). CDR3 bases: TGTGCCACCAGCAGAGATGTCACGGCGGGAAACACCATATATTTT. It codes for CATSRDVTAGNTIYF.

The chain employs TRBV7-9 and TRBJ1-5; 9 bases are shared with TRBD1. Germline CDR1 SEHNR, CDR2 FQNEAQ (reference sequence). The CDR3 is 15 residues long. V shed 5 bases and J 3 bases; nucleotides not matched to a gene: 5. DNA for the CDR3: TGTGCCAGCAGCGGCACAGGGGGCGTCAATCAGCCCCAGCATTTT. Translated, it gives CASSGTGGVNQPQHF.

This rearrangement joins TRBV24-1 to TRBJ1-5; TRBD1 aligns across 7 bases. Per germline, CDR1 KGHDR and CDR2 SFDVKD. V lost 9 bases to trimming and J lost 4 bases; unmatched junction nucleotides: 8. CDR3 length: 14 residues. The CDR3 loop is CATATGTGNQPQHF. The CDR3 DNA reads as TGTGCCACCGCGACAGGGACGGGAAATCAGCCCCAGCATTTT.

The chain carries TRBV19 and TRBJ2-5, with 12 bases matching TRBD2. V was clipped by 3 bases and J by 9 bases; unmatched bases: 14. The germline V gene encodes CDR1 LNHDA and CDR2 SQIVND (reference sequence). The length of the CDR3 is 17 residues. CDR3 bases: TGTGCCAGTAGTATCGTGGGGCCTAGCGGGGGGGCCATGGCCCAGTACTTC. This gives the protein CASSIVGPSGGAMAQYF.

The chain recombines TRBV6-2 or TRBV6-3 with TRBJ2-1; D is unclear. CDR1 is MNHEY and CDR2 is SVGEGT in the germline V gene. V dropped 0 bases and J dropped 10 bases, with 7 bases sitting between them. The CDR3 has 12 residues. The CDR3 sequence: CASSYSPFEQFF. The CDR3 nucleotides read TGTGCCAGCAGTTACTCGCCCTTCGAGCAGTTCTTC.

This chain links TRBV10-3 with TRBJ2-3; D gene unclear. Per the germline V gene, CDR1 is ENHRY and CDR2 is SYGVKD. V gave up 2 bases and J gave up 3 bases, with 9 bases separating them. The CDR3 runs to 14 residues. This chain's CDR3 is CAISEGGDTDTQYF. CDR3 DNA: TGTGCCATCAGTGAGGGCGGAGATACAGATACGCAGTATTTT.